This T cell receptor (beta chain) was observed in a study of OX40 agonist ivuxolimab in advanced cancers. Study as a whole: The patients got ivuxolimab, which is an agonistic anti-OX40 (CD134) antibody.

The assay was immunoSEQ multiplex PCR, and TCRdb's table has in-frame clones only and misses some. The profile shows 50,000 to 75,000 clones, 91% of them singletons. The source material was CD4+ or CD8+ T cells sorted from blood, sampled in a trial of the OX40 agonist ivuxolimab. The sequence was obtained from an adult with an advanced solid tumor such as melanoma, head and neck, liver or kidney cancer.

CDR3 bases: TGCGCCAGCAGCTTGGCCGGGGGGGCCGCCACTGAAGCTTTCTTT. This gives the protein CASSLAGGAATEAFF. This rearrangement joins TRBV5-1 to TRBJ1-1; tentatively, D is TRBD1 (6 bases). The CDR3 length is 15 residues. V lost 0 bases, J lost 4 bases, and 13 bases lay in between. The germline V gene has CDR1 SGHRS and CDR2 YFSETQ. The full variable domain, completed using reference TRBV5-1 and TRBJ1-1, is KAGVTQTPRYLIKTRGQQVTLSCSPISGHRSVSWYQQTPGQGLQFLFEYFSETQRNKGNFPGRFSGRQFSNSRSEMNVSTLELGDSALYLCASSLAGGAATEAFFGQGTRLTVV.